These T cell receptor beta chains were read from a single sample in a study of response to subunit inactivated influenza vaccine. TCRdb redid the calling of the RT-PCR reads with MiXCR, one entry per CDR3 protein. Of almost 250,000 distinct CDR3 sequences detected, 9% to 15% appear once; the ten largest clones hold approximately 8.4%. The sample was non-naive T cells sorted from PBMCs, taken 14 days before vaccination. Source of these receptors: a man in his forties or fifties who received an inactivated influenza vaccine. The CDR3 runs from the conserved cysteine through the conserved F or W. The order of the fields is D gene, J gene, V gene, clone size, CDR3 protein, CDR3 DNA. The D gene is left open where the match is weak. Some rows mark clone size as missing; the rest say once, few, many or name a class of expanded clone.

TRBD1,TRBJ2-3,TRBV7-9,.,CASSSPGTESTDTQYF,TGTGCCAGCAGCTCCCCCGGGACAGAGAGCACAGATACGCAGTATTTT
TRBD1,TRBJ2-1,TRBV7-3,few,CASSLTGQGDEQFF,TGTGCCAGCAGCTTAACCGGACAGGGGGATGAGCAGTTCTTC
TRBD2,TRBJ2-3,TRBV2,many,CATRLAGGTDTQYF,TGTGCCACCCGACTAGCGGGAGGCACAGATACGCAGTATTTT
.,TRBJ1-6,TRBV27,few,CASAELPTTTNSPLHF,TGTGCCAGCGCCGAGCTACCGACGACCACTAATTCACCCCTCCACTTT
.,TRBJ2-5,TRBV12-3/TRBV12-4,many,CASSLGIGETQYF,TGTGCCAGCAGTTTAGGAATAGGGGAGACCCAGTACTTC
.,TRBJ2-3,TRBV5-6,many,CASSLVREDTQYF,TGTGCCAGCAGCTTAGTCAGGGAGGATACGCAGTATTTT
.,TRBJ1-2,TRBV27,.,CASSLSGGGGYTF,TGTGCCAGCAGTTTGAGTGGCGGTGGTGGCTACACCTTC
.,TRBJ2-5,TRBV15,many,CATRRGGVQETQYF,TGTGCCACAAGACGCGGAGGGGTGCAAGAGACCCAGTACTTC
.,TRBJ2-1,TRBV20-1,few,CSARPSNTGNGEQFF,TGCAGTGCTCGTCCGTCCAACACAGGGAACGGTGAGCAGTTCTTC
.,TRBJ2-2,TRBV6-2/TRBV6-3,many,CASSYPTGGPNTGELFF,TGTGCCAGCAGTTACCCTACAGGAGGACCTAACACCGGGGAGCTGTTTTTT
.,TRBJ2-2,TRBV28,.,CASNRQEHTGELFF,TGTGCCAGCAATCGACAGGAACACACCGGGGAGCTGTTTTTT
.,TRBJ2-1,TRBV2,many,CASRLGDHQGNEQFF,TGTGCCAGCCGGTTAGGGGATCACCAGGGGAATGAGCAGTTCTTC
.,TRBJ2-1,TRBV4-2,.,CAISPGLINEQFF,TGTGCCATCAGCCCCGGGCTAATAAATGAGCAGTTCTTC
.,TRBJ1-5,TRBV20-1,few,CSASQRDGYSNQPQHF,TGCAGTGCTAGCCAGCGGGACGGATATAGCAATCAGCCCCAGCATTTT
.,TRBJ2-7,TRBV29-1,many,CSVGLHGEQYF,TGCAGCGTTGGACTCCATGGAGAGCAGTACTTC
TRBD2,TRBJ2-7,TRBV7-2,few,CASSSALAGGKRPYEQYF,TGTGCCAGCAGCTCAGCTTTAGCGGGAGGTAAACGTCCCTACGAGCAGTACTTC
.,TRBJ2-2,TRBV4-2,many,CASSPKVLRHEESSGELFF,TGTGCCAGCAGCCCAAAAGTATTAAGACACGAAGAATCGAGCGGGGAGCTGTTTTTT
.,TRBJ2-7,TRBV28,many,CASSSGAYEQYF,TGTGCCAGCAGTTCGGGGGCCTACGAGCAGTACTTC
TRBD1,TRBJ1-4,TRBV2,.,CASRPGQGNEKLFF,TGTGCCAGCAGGCCGGGACAGGGAAATGAAAAACTGTTTTTT
.,TRBJ2-2,TRBV20-1,.,CSARTERNTGELFF,TGCAGTGCTCGGACAGAGCGAAACACCGGGGAGCTGTTTTTT
.,TRBJ2-7,TRBV10-3,.,CAISDRSSYEQYF,TGTGCCATCAGTGACAGGAGCTCCTACGAGCAGTACTTC
TRBD1,TRBJ1-1,TRBV7-8,.,CASSLAPQGAEAFF,TGTGCCAGCAGCCTAGCCCCACAGGGGGCTGAAGCTTTCTTT
.,TRBJ2-7,TRBV28,.,CASSTGFAYEQYF,TGTGCCAGCAGCACAGGATTCGCCTACGAGCAGTACTTC
TRBD1,TRBJ2-5,TRBV7-7,few,CASSSGTGKETQYF,TGTGCTAGCAGCTCCGGGACAGGGAAAGAGACCCAGTACTTC
TRBD1,TRBJ2-1,TRBV28,.,CASSIRDRVGNEQFF,TGTGCCAGCAGCATCCGGGACAGGGTTGGCAATGAGCAGTTCTTC
.,TRBJ2-2,TRBV12-3/TRBV12-4,few,CASSSPGLDGWGGELFF,TGTGCCAGCAGTTCCCCGGGTCTAGACGGCTGGGGTGGGGAGCTGTTTTTT
.,TRBJ1-1,TRBV7-2,.,CASSFTHRNTEAFF,TGTGCCAGCAGCTTCACGCACAGGAACACTGAAGCTTTCTTT